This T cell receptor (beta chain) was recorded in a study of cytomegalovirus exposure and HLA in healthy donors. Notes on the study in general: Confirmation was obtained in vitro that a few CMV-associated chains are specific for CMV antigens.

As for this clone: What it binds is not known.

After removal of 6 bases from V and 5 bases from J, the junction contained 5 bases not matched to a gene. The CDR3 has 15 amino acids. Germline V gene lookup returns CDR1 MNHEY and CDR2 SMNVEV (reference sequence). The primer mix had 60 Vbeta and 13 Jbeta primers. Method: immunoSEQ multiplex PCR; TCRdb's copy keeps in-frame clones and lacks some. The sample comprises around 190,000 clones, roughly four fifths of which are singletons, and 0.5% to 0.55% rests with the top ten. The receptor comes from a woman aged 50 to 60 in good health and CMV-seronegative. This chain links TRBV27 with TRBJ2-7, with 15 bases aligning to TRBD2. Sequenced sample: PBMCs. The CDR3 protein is CASRAGLAGGDEQYF. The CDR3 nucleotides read TGTGCCAGCAGGGCCGGACTAGCGGGAGGGGACGAGCAGTACTTC.